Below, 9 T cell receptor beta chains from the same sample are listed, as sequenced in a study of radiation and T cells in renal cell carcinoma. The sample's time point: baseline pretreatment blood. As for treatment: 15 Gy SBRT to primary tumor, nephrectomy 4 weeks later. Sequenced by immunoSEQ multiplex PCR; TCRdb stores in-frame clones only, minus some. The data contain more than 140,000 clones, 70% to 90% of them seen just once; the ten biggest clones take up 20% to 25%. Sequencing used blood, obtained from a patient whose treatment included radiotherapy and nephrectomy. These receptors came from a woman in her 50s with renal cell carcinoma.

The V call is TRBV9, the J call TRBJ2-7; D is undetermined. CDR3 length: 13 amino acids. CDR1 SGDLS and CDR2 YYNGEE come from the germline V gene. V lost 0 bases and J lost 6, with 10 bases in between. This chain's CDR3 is CASSVGPGAEQYF. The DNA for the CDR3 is TGTGCCAGCAGCGTAGGCCCTGGAGCCGAGCAGTACTTC.

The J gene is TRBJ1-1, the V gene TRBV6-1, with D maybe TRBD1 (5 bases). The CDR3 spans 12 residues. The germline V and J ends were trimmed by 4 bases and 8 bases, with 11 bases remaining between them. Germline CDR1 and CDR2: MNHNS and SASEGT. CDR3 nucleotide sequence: TGTGCCAGCAGTGGACAGCGCCTAGAAGCTTTCTTT. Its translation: CASSGQRLEAFF.

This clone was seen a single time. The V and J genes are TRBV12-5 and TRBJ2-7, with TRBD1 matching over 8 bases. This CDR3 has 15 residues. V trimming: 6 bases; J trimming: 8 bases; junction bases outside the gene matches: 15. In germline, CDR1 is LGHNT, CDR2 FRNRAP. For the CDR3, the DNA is TGTGCTAGTGGAACACCTCGGACAGGGCGAGGGAAGCAGTACTTC. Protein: CASGTPRTGRGKQYF.

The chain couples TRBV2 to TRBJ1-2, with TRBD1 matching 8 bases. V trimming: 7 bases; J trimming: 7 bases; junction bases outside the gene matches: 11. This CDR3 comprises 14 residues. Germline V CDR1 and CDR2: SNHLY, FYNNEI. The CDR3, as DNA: TGTGCCAGCAACCTGGGCAGGGGGCTTATTGGCTACACCTTC. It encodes CASNLGRGLIGYTF.

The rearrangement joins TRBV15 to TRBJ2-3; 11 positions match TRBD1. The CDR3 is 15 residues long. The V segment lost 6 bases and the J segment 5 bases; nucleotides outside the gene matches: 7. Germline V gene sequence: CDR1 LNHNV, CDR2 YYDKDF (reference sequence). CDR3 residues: CATRSDRGRGDTQYF. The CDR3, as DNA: TGTGCCACCAGATCGGACAGGGGGCGCGGAGATACGCAGTATTTT.

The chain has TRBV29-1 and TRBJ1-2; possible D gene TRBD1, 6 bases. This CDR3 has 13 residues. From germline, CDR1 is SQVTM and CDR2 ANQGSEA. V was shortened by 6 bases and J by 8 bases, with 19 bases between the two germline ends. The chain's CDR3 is CSVRGNAVWGYTF. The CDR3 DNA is TGCAGCGTCAGGGGCAATGCCGTGTGGGGCTACACCTTC.

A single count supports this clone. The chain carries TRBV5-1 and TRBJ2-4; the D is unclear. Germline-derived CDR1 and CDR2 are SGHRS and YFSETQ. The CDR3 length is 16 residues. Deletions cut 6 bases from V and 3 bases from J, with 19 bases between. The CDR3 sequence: CASTPGVARDKNIQYF. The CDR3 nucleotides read TGCGCCAGCACCCCTGGGGTAGCACGAGACAAAAACATTCAGTACTTC.

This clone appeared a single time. The DNA of the CDR3 is TGCGCCAGCAGCCCACCCGGGACAGACTTTTCTTTAGCTTTCTTT. Protein product: CASSPPGTDFSLAFF. This chain uses TRBV4-3 with TRBJ1-1; 7 bases line up with TRBD1. V lost 4 bases and J lost 10; bases outside the gene matches: 15. CDR1 and CDR2 from the germline V gene are LGHNA and YSLEER. The CDR3 runs to 15 residues.

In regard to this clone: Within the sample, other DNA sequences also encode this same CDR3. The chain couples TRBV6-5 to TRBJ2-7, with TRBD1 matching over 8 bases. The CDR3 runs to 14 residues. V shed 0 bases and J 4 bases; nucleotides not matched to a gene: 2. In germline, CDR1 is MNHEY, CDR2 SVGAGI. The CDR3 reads CASSYSTGVYEQYF. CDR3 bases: TGTGCCAGCAGTTACTCGACAGGGGTGTACGAGCAGTACTTC.